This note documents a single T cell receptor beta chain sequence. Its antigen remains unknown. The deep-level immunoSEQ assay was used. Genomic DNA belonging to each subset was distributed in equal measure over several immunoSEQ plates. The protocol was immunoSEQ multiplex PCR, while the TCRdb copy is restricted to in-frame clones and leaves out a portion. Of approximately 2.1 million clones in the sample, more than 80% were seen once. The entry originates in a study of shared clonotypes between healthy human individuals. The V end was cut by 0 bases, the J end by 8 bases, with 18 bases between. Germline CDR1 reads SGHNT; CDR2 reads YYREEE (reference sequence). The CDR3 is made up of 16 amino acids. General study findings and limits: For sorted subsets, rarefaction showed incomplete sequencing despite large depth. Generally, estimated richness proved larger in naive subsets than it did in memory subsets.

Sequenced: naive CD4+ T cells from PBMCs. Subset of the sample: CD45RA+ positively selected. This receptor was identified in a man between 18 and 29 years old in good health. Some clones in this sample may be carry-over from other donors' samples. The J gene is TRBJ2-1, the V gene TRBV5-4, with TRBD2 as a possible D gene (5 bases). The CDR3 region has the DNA TGTGCCAGCAGCTTGGTGCGCCTAGCCGAGATCGATGAGCAGTTCTTC. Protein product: CASSLVRLAEIDEQFF.